Following are 6 T cell receptor beta chains from one sample sequenced in a study of metastatic and nonmetastatic thyroid tumors. Thyroid surgery was performed in patients who had received no treatment beforehand. MiXCR re-clonotyped the PCR reads for TCRdb. The table lists over 15,000 clones, 3.5% to 4.5% of them singletons. The sequenced material came from tumor tissue. These receptors all stem from a female donor with papillary thyroid cancer or a benign thyroid nodule (not recorded which). Some clones in this sample may be carry-over from other donors' samples.

The V and J genes are TRBV19 and TRBJ1-6, with 9 bases that match TRBD1. Looked up from germline, CDR1 is LNHDA and CDR2 is SQIVND (reference sequence). The CDR3 contains 16 residues. The V gene end was trimmed by 1 base and the J gene end by 10 bases; junction bases not matched to a gene: 8. As DNA, the CDR3 is TGTGCCAGTAGTATAGCTTCGGGACAGGGAATCTCACCCCTCCACTTT. Protein: CASSIASGQGISPLHF.

This clone was seen a few times. J is TRBJ2-1 and V is TRBV4-2; 12 nucleotides agree with TRBD2. From germline, CDR1 is LGHNA and CDR2 YNFKEQ. CDR3 size: 14 residues. V dropped 6 bases and J dropped 5; count of bases not matched to a gene: 2. CDR3: CASRRLAGDNEQFF. The CDR3 DNA follows: TGTGCCAGCAGAAGACTAGCGGGGGACAATGAGCAGTTCTTC.

This clone occurred a few times. The rearrangement uses TRBV6-1 and TRBJ1-6; 10 nucleotides line up with TRBD1. The CDR3 extends over 14 amino acids. The ends lost 3 bases at V and 9 bases at J; junction bases unmatched: 2. Per the germline V gene, CDR1 is MNHNS and CDR2 is SASEGT. The CDR3 bases are TGTGCCAGCAGTGAGGGACAGGGGTTTTCACCCCTCCACTTT. This encodes CASSEGQGFSPLHF.

In its sample, this clone ranks as medium-sized. The chain has TRBV2 and TRBJ2-1; 10 nucleotides line up with TRBD2. The V and J ends lost 6 bases and 0 bases, in that order; junction bases with no gene match: 2. This CDR3 is built from 15 residues. Germline V gene data show CDR1 as SNHLY and CDR2 as FYNNEI. The chain's CDR3 is CASRAGGSSYNEQFF. The CDR3 nucleotides read TGTGCCAGCAGAGCGGGAGGGAGCTCCTACAATGAGCAGTTCTTC.

The V and J genes are TRBV6-5 and TRBJ1-1; no firm D call. The germline V gene has CDR1 MNHEY and CDR2 SVGAGI. The CDR3 covers 13 residues. The V and J ends lost 3 bases and 2 bases respectively, with 7 bases between them. The CDR3 coding sequence is TGTGCCAGCAGTTATACGGTTAACACTGAAGCTTTCTTT. This gives the protein CASSYTVNTEAFF.

V usage is TRBV7-2 and J usage is TRBJ1-2; D is unclear. The CDR3 loop spans 13 amino acids. Deletions cut 2 bases from V and 8 bases from J, with 12 bases between. CDR1 and CDR2 (germline): SGHTA, FQGNSA. The CDR3 region is CASSLSLGKGYTF. The CDR3 DNA reads as TGTGCCAGCAGCTTAAGTTTAGGGAAGGGCTACACCTTC.